This entry features one T cell receptor beta chain sequence. The data belong to a study of blood T cell repertoires in COVID-19. Study-level background: From the United States, Italy and Spain came samples of acute and convalescent COVID-19. T cells, B-cell-depleted T cells, or PBMCs provided the cDNA or gDNA that served as material.

Per the original data handling: How many nucleated cells were present was estimated from reference gene primer amplification. Profiled with immunoSEQ multiplex PCR; TCRdb holds only in-frame clones, not every one. V and J calls and clone size are as listed in that table; D and trimming were resolved from the DNA. The sample includes roughly 380,000 clones, 89% of them seen just once. The V gene's germline CDR1 is MDHEN and CDR2 SYDVKM. The ends lost 5 bases at V and 5 bases at J; junction bases unmatched: 14. CDR3 length: 16 amino acids. This sequence was found in a woman aged 40 to 50 with COVID-19, enrolled during active disease. The rearrangement joins TRBV28 to TRBJ1-2; 7 positions match TRBD1. Sequencing was performed on peripheral blood. CDR3 amino acids: CASSEPGQIKFYGYTF. CDR3 coding DNA: TGTGCCAGCAGTGAACCGGGACAGATTAAATTTTATGGCTACACCTTC.